Each of the 15 T cell receptor beta chains below was sequenced from the same sample in a study of blood T cell repertoires in COVID-19 (TCRdb year 2020). The protocol used for the library was the immunoSEQ multiplex PCR assay. Not all clones reach the TCRdb copy of this immuneACCESS table, which keeps in-frame sequences only. Checked studies attribute under half of the gap to unresolved V genes and leave the rest unexplained. The sample table lists about 290,000 clones, under 90% of them with a count of one. The ten largest clones capture 0.85% to 0.95% of the sample. Sequencing used peripheral blood. The receptors come from a middle-aged woman who had recovered from COVID-19.

The chain is built from TRBV6-2 or TRBV6-3 and TRBJ1-5; D call uncertain. The CDR3 has 15 residues. V lost 5 bases and J 5 bases, leaving 16 bases between the germline ends. Germline-derived CDR1 and CDR2 are MNHEY and SVGEGT. The CDR3 reads CASSLGGGWDQPQHF. The CDR3 DNA is TGTGCCAGCAGTCTAGGAGGCGGTTGGGATCAGCCCCAGCATTTT.

The chain uses TRBV7-3 and TRBJ2-3; tentative D call: TRBD2 (5 bases). CDR1 is SGHTA, CDR2 FQGTGA, per germline. The CDR3 is 15 amino acids. V was cut by 1 base and J by 5 bases, with 13 bases left in between. In DNA form, the CDR3 reads TGTGCCAGCAGCTTAATCGGGGTGCACGTAGATACGCAGTATTTT. It codes for CASSLIGVHVDTQYF.

The genes are TRBV27 and TRBJ1-2, with 7 positions matching TRBD1. CDR1 and CDR2 from the germline V gene are MNHEY and SMNVEV (reference sequence). This CDR3 region has 13 residues. J was trimmed by 2 bases and V by 8 bases; bases with no gene match: 5. CDR3 sequence (DNA): TGTGCCAGCGGCGGGACAGCGAACTATGGCTACACCTTC. Protein product: CASGGTANYGYTF.

The gene calls are TRBV7-2 and TRBJ1-5; 8 bases fit TRBD1. The V segment lost 4 bases and the J segment 5 bases; nucleotides outside the gene matches: 7. CDR1 and CDR2 (germline): SGHTA, FQGNSA. The CDR3 sequence is 15 residues long. CDR3 coding DNA: TGTGCCAGCAGCTCCGGACAGGGAGGTGATCAGCCCCAGCATTTT. Its protein is CASSSGQGGDQPQHF.

The chain combines TRBV2 with TRBJ2-7, with D possibly matching TRBD2 (6 bases). V lost 6 bases to trimming and J lost 2 bases, with 20 bases between them. The germline CDR1 and CDR2 sequences are SNHLY and FYNNEI. The CDR3 runs 16 residues. The CDR3 sequence is CASSPWGGMEPYEQYF. CDR3 nucleotides: TGTGCCAGCAGCCCGTGGGGCGGGATGGAGCCCTACGAGCAGTACTTC.

V gene TRBV9 combines with J gene TRBJ2-7; TRBD1 agrees at 11 bases. The CDR3 extends over 15 amino acids. Trimming cost V 4 bases and J 0 bases; bases outside gene matches: 3. Germline V CDR1 and CDR2: SGDLS, YYNGEE. The chain's CDR3 is CASSMGQGVSYEQYF. The CDR3 DNA sequence: TGTGCCAGCAGCATGGGACAGGGGGTCTCCTACGAGCAGTACTTC.

This chain links TRBV28 with TRBJ1-6, with D possibly being TRBD1 (6 bases). V was cut by 1 base and J by 9 bases, with 22 bases left in between. The CDR3 contains 18 residues. Per the germline V gene, CDR1 is MDHEN and CDR2 is SYDVKM. The CDR3 here is CASSLSSSRGGLASPLHF. The CDR3 DNA sequence: TGTGCCAGCAGTTTATCCTCCAGCCGGGGGGGGCTGGCTTCACCCCTCCACTTT.

This chain joins TRBV19 and TRBJ2-2; 8 nucleotides align to TRBD2. The CDR3 totals 15 residues. Trimming at V came to 6 bases and at J to 4 bases, leaving 7 bases not matched to a gene. Germline V gives CDR1 LNHDA, CDR2 SQIVND (reference sequence). DNA of the CDR3: TGTGCCAGTAGCGGGAGGGCCGCCCTCACCGGGGAGCTGTTTTTT. This gives the protein CASSGRAALTGELFF.

The genes are TRBV7-2 and TRBJ1-2; 9 nucleotides agree with TRBD1. The germline gives CDR1 SGHTA, CDR2 FQGNSA. The CDR3 is 14 amino acids. Trimming took 5 bases from V and 6 from J; bases not matched to a gene: 7. This CDR3 reads CASSGGQGFDGYTF. CDR3 DNA sequence: TGTGCCAGCAGCGGGGGACAGGGCTTCGATGGCTACACCTTC.

As concerns this clone: Additional DNA sequences in this sample encode the identical CDR3. This chain uses TRBV19 with TRBJ2-7; 12 bases are shared with TRBD2. Germline assignment: CDR1 LNHDA and CDR2 SQIVND (reference sequence). CDR3 length: 15 amino acids. Trimming at V came to 6 bases and at J to 1 base, leaving 4 bases not matched to a gene. The CDR3 protein is CASSILAGGSYEQYF. As DNA, the CDR3 is TGTGCCAGTAGCATACTAGCGGGAGGATCCTACGAGCAGTACTTC.

The V call is TRBV5-4, the J call TRBJ2-5, with D possibly matching TRBD2 (6 bases). Per the germline V gene, CDR1 is SGHNT and CDR2 is YYREEE (reference sequence). V was clipped by 4 bases and J by 0 bases, with 10 bases between them. The CDR3 contains 14 residues. The CDR3: CASSLAGYQETQYF. The CDR3 DNA reads as TGTGCCAGCAGCCTGGCGGGATACCAAGAGACCCAGTACTTC.

Notes on this clone: The sample has other DNA sequences that encode this CDR3 too. The chain joins TRBV10-3 to TRBJ2-7, with 7 bases aligning to TRBD2. CDR1 and CDR2 from the germline V gene are ENHRY and SYGVKD. Unmatched junction bases numbered 2, after V lost 3 bases and J lost 3 bases. This CDR3 contains 13 residues. The CDR3 region is CAISEPSGYEQYF. CDR3 in DNA: TGTGCCATCAGTGAACCTAGCGGCTACGAGCAGTACTTC.

The V and J genes are TRBV29-1 and TRBJ2-7; maybe TRBD2 (5 bases). This CDR3 contains 11 residues. V was clipped by 3 bases and J by 5 bases, with 8 bases between them. In germline, CDR1 is SQVTM, CDR2 ANQGSEA. This CDR3 is CSVEWRDEQYF. The CDR3, as DNA: TGCAGCGTTGAGTGGCGGGACGAGCAGTACTTC.

This clone appeared a single time. The chain combines TRBV5-8 with TRBJ1-3; D gene ambiguous. The length of the CDR3 is 13 residues. Trimming removed 2 bases from V and 0 bases from J, with 3 bases in between. Per germline, CDR1 SGHTS and CDR2 YDEGEE. In DNA, the CDR3 is TGTGCCAGCAGCTTCGGCTCTGGAAACACCATATATTTT. Its translation is CASSFGSGNTIYF.

This clone was picked up a small number of times. The chain links TRBV28 to TRBJ1-6; 7 nucleotides align to TRBD1. V lost 8 bases and J lost 7; bases outside the gene matches: 2. The CDR3 extends over 12 amino acids. The V gene's germline CDR1 is MDHEN and CDR2 SYDVKM. This chain's CDR3 is CASGTANSPLHF. CDR3 DNA: TGTGCCAGCGGGACAGCAAATTCACCCCTCCACTTT. Using reference TRBV28 and TRBJ1-6 for the parts outside the CDR3, the full variable domain is DVKVTQSSRYLVKRTGEKVFLECVQDMDHENMFWYRQDPGLGLRLIYFSYDVKMKEKGDIPEGYSVSREKKERFSLILESASTNQTSMYLCASGTANSPLHFGNGTRLTVT.